This T cell receptor beta chain is from a study of blood T cell repertoires in COVID-19. About the study: The United States, Italy and Spain supplied acute and convalescent COVID-19 samples. In each case, the material was cDNA or gDNA derived from T cells, B-cell-depleted T cells, or PBMCs.

This CDR3 region has 13 residues. Trimming took off 5 bases at V and 8 bases at J, with 13 bases between the two ends. Per the germline V gene, CDR1 is MNHEY and CDR2 is SMNVEV (reference sequence). Enrolled during active infection, Seattle patients were then followed longitudinally. In the authors' workflow: Amplification from reference gene primers served as the basis for estimated nucleated cell counts. The table came from immunoSEQ multiplex PCR; TCRdb's copy has only in-frame clones and leaves some out. V and J calls and clone size are copied from that table; D and trimming were computed from the DNA. The sample carries 200,000 to 250,000 clones, under 85% recorded once.

The sequenced sample was peripheral blood. The receptor's source is a woman over 75 with COVID-19, enrolled during active disease. The V and J genes are TRBV27 and TRBJ2-1; D is possibly TRBD1 (6 bases). The CDR3: CASSQQGLDEQFF. CDR3 nucleotide sequence: TGTGCCAGCAGTCAACAGGGATTGGATGAGCAGTTCTTC.